This entry features one TCR beta chain sequence. Caucasian adults living in Nashville, Tennessee, provided all samples. This record belongs to a study of shared clonotypes between healthy human individuals. Authors' data handling: Quality scores were absent from the junction-only immunoSEQ sequences, so filtering differed. Sequencing used immunoSEQ multiplex PCR; TCRdb keeps in-frame clones, though not all of them. Clone size and the V and J calls come from that table; the DNA yielded D and trimming. The profile shows hundreds of thousands of clones, 60% to 85% of them singletons. Deletions cut 5 bases from V and 6 bases from J, with 14 bases between. From germline, CDR1 is SGHVS and CDR2 FNYEAQ. The CDR3 totals 13 residues.

The material sequenced was PBMCs. This clonotype was obtained from a woman in her thirties or forties in good health. Some clones in this sample may be carry-over from other donors' samples. The genes are TRBV7-6 and TRBJ2-7; possibly TRBD2 for D (5 bases). The DNA of the CDR3 is TGTGCCAGCAGCCCAAGGGTCGCGGGCGAGCAGTACTTC. Its translation is CASSPRVAGEQYF.